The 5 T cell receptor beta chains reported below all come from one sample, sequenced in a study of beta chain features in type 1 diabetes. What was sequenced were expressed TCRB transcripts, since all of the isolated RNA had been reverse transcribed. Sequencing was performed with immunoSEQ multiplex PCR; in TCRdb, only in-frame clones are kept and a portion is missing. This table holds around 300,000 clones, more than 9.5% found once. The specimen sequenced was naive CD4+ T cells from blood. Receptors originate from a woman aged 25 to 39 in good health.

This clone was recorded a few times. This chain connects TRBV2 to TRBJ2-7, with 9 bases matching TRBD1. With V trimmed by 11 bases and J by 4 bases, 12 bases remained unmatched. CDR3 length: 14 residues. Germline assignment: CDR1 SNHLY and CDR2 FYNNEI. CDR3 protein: CASQQGTGNYEQYF. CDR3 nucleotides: TGTGCCTCACAGCAGGGGACAGGGAATTACGAGCAGTACTTC.

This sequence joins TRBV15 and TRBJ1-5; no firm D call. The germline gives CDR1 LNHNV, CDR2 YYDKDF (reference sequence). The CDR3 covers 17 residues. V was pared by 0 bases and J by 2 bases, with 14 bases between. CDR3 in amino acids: CATSRDAWSPGNQPQHF. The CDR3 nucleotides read TGTGCCACCAGCAGAGATGCTTGGAGCCCTGGCAATCAGCCCCAGCATTTT.

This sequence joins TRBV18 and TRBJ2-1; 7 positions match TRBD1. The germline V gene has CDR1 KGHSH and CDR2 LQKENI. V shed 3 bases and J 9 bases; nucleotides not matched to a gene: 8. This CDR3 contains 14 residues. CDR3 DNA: TGTGCCAGCTCACCGATAGGGACAGCACCTGAGCAGTTCTTC. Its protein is CASSPIGTAPEQFF.

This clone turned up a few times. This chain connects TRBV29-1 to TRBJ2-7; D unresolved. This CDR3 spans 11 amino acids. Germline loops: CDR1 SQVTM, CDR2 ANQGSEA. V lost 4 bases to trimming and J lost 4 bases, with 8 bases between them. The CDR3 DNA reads TGCAGCGTTGGTTCAGGTTACGAGCAGTACTTC. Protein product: CSVGSGYEQYF.

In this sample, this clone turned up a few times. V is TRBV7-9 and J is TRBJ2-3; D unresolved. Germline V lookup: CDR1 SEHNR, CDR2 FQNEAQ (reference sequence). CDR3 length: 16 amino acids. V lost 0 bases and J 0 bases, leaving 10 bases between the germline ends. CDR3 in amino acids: CASSLARSTSTDTQYF. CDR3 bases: TGTGCCAGCAGCTTAGCGCGATCGACTAGCACAGATACGCAGTATTTT. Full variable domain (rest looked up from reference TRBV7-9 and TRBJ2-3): DTGVSQNPRHKITKRGQNVTFRCDPISEHNRLYWYRQTLGQGPEFLTYFQNEAQLEKSRLLSDRFSAERPKGSFSTLEIQRTEQGDSAMYLCASSLARSTSTDTQYFGPGTRLTVL.